This TCR beta chain was sequenced in a study of blood T cells in healthy people across ages. Study conclusions and caveats: The study found TCR beta diversity correlated strongly with naive T cell percentage. Among T cells, TCR beta diversity per million cells dropped roughly linearly as age rose.

A remark on this clonotype: The antigen remains unidentified.

CDR1 is DFQATT, CDR2 SNEGSKA, per germline (reference sequence). The V end lost 6 bases, the J end lost 7 bases, and 12 bases lay between the germline ends. The CDR3 has 12 residues. With a J-beta primer mix and a sample-barcoded 5' primer, a second PCR ran roughly 7 to 11 cycles. Every cDNA molecule bore a tag from a template-switch adaptor containing 12 random nucleotides. MiXCR, run by TCRdb on the 5' RACE reads, gives a single entry per CDR3 protein. The data hold approximately 820,000 distinct CDR3 sequences, with roughly 44% observed a single time. The genes are TRBV20-1 and TRBJ1-4; TRBD1 is a possible D gene (5 bases). Sequenced: blood. This clonotype was sampled from a man aged 55-75 years in good health. The CDR3 loop reads CSAAGDAEKLFF. The CDR3 nucleotides read TGCAGTGCCGCCGGGGACGCTGAAAAACTGTTTTTT.